This T cell receptor beta chain was profiled in a study of cytomegalovirus exposure and HLA in healthy donors. Healthy bone marrow donors supplied every sample. Donors sampled were nominally healthy, though unrecorded immune exposures were likely. V shed 3 bases, J shed 0 bases, and the junction held 1 base outside the gene matches. From germline, CDR1 is LGHNA and CDR2 YSLEER. This CDR3 is 15 amino acids long. Comments on this clone: Antigen specificity is unknown. Within the sample, other DNA sequences also encode this same CDR3.

The primer mix had 60 Vbeta and 13 Jbeta primers. The data were produced by immunoSEQ multiplex PCR, yet TCRdb's version contains in-frame clones alone and is incomplete. Found here are under 200,000 clones, about three quarters of them singletons; the top ten hold 5.7%. Overall study findings and caveats: Most observed TCR sequences were rare, whereas some public TCRs were detected in many donors. CMV serostatus was the only recorded immune exposure for donors.

The V and J genes are TRBV4-3 and TRBJ2-3, with 9 bases aligning to TRBD1. This sequence originates from a man aged 40-49 years in good health and CMV-seronegative. The sample comprised PBMCs. The CDR3 sequence: CASSHGTGSTDTQYF. CDR3 in DNA: TGCGCCAGCAGCCACGGGACAGGGAGCACAGATACGCAGTATTTT.